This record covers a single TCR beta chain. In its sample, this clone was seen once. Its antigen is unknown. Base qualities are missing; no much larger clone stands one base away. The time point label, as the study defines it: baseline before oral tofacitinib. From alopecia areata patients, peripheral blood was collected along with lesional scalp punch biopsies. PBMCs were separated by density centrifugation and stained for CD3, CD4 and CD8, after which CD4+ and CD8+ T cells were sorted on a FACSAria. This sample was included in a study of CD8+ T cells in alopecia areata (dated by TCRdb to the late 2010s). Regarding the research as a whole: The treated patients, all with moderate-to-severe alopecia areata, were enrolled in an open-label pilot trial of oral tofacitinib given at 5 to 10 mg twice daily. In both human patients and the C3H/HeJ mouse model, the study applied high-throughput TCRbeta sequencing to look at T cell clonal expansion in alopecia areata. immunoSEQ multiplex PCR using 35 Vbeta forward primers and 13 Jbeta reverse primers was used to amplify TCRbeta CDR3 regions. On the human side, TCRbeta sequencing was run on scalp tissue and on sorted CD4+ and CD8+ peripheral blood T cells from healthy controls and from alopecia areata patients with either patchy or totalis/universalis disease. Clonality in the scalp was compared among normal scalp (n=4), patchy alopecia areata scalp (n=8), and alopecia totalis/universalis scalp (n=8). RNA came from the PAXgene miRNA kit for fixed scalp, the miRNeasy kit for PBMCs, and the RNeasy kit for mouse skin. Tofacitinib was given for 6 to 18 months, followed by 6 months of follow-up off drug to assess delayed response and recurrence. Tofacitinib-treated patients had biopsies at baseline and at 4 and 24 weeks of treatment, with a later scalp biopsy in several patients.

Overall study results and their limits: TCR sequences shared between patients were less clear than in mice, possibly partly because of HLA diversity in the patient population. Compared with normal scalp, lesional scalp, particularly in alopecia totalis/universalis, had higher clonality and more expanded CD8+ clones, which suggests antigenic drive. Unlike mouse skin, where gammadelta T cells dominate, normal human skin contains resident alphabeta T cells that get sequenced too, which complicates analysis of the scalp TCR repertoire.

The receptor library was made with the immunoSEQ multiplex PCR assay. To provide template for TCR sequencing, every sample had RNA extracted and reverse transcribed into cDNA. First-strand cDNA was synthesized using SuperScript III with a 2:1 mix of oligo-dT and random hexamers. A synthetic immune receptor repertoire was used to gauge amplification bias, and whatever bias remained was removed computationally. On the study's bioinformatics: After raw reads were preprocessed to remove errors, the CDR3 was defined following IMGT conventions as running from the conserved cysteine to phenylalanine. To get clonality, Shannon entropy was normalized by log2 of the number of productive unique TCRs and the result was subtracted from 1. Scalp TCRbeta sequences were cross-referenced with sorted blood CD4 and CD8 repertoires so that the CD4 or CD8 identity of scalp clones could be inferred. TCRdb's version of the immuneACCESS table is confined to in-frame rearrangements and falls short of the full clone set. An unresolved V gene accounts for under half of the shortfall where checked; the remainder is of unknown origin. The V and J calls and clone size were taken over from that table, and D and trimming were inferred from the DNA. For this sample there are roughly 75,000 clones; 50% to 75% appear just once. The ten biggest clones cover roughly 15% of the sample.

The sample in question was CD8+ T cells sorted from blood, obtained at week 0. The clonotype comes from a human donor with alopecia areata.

The nucleotide sequence reads as follows: TGCAGCGTCGACGTAGATAGCGGGCCCTATGGCTACACCTTC. It translates as CSVDVDSGPYGYTF. The receptor chain draws on TRBV29-1 and TRBJ1-2; the D gene is unclear. The CDR3 has 14 amino acids, counting the end cysteine and phenylalanine. CDR3 DNA is the only sequence kept; it has 42 bases, read in frame from the first base. At the junction V is shortened by 6 bases and J by 4 bases, with 18 bases in between. Based on the germline V gene, the CDR1 and CDR2 sequences are SQVTM and ANQGSEA.